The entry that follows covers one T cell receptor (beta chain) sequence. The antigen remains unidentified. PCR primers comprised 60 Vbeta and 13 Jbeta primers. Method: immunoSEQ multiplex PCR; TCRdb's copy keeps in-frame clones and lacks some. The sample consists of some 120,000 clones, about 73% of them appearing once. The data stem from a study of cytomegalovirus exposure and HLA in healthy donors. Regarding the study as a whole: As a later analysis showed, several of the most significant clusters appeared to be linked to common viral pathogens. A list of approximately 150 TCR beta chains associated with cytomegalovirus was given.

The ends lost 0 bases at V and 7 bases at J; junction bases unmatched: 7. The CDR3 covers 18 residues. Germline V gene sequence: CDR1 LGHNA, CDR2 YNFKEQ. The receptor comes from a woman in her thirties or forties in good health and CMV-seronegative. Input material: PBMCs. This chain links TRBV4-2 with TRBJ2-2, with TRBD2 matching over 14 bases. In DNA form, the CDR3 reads TGTGCCAGCAGCCAAGAGGTGGGACTAGCGGGAGTGTACGGGGAGCTGTTTTTT. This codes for CASSQEVGLAGVYGELFF.